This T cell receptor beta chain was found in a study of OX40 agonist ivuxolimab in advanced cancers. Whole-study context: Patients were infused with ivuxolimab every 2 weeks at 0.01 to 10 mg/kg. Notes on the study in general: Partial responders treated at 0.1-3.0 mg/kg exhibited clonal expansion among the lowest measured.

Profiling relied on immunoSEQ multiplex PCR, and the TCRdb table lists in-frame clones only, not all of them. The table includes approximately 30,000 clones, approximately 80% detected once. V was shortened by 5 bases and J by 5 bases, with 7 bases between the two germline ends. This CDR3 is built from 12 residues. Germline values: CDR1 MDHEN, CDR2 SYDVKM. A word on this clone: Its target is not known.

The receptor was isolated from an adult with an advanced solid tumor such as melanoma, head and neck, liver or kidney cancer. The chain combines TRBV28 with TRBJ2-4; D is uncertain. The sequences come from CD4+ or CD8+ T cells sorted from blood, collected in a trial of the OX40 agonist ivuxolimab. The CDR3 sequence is CASSRRENIQYF. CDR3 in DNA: TGTGCCAGCAGTCGGCGTGAAAACATTCAGTACTTC. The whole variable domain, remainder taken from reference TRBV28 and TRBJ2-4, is DVKVTQSSRYLVKRTGEKVFLECVQDMDHENMFWYRQDPGLGLRLIYFSYDVKMKEKGDIPEGYSVSREKKERFSLILESASTNQTSMYLCASSRRENIQYFGAGTRLSVL.